The clone carrying this TCR beta chain was observed a few times. Its target is not known. The sequenced template was cDNA made from the entire isolated RNA. Clones were sequenced by immunoSEQ multiplex PCR, and TCRdb holds only the in-frame ones, with some missing. The sample gives 240,000 or so clones, more than 11% of which show up once; 0.015% to 0.02% is in the top ten. These data belong to a study of beta chain features in type 1 diabetes. Findings and limits, study-wide: Sampled from patients, naive, central memory and Treg TCRB repertoires appeared more similar than those sampled from healthy donors. The study found moderately but significantly shorter TCRB CDR3s in all four CD4+ subsets of Type 1 diabetes patients.

By way of CD45RO/CCR7/CD25/CD127/CD95/CD27, the CD4+ regulatory, stem cell-like memory, central memory and naive cells were sorted. Purity exceeded 98% in all sorted populations. The ends were cut back, 1 base at V and 11 bases at J, with 19 bases in the middle. Germline V gene data show CDR1 as SEHNR and CDR2 as FQNEAQ (reference sequence). CDR3 length: 15 residues. The chain couples TRBV7-9 to TRBJ2-3; possible D gene TRBD2, 7 bases. The sequenced sample was naive CD4+ T cells from blood. The TCR sequence derives from a man in his thirties or forties with type 1 diabetes. This CDR3 reads CASSLGGGGPQMQYF. The CDR3 DNA is TGTGCCAGCAGCTTAGGAGGGGGAGGGCCACAGATGCAGTATTTT.